These 13 T cell receptor beta chains were sequenced from one sample in a study of T cell clonotyping in hematopoietic cell transplantation. The table came from immunoSEQ multiplex PCR; TCRdb's copy has only in-frame clones and leaves some out. This table has about 8,900 clones, over 85% appearing once. The source was PBMCs, collected 100 days after allogeneic stem cell transplant. These receptors all stem from a male patient in his fifties who had an allogeneic stem cell transplant from a related donor, so T cells may come from the graft donor. Some clones in this sample may be carry-over from other donors' samples.

The V and J genes are TRBV28 and TRBJ2-7, with 7 positions matching TRBD1. The V and J ends lost 8 bases and 0 bases, in that order; junction bases with no gene match: 10. CDR3 length: 15 residues. Germline V gene sequence: CDR1 MDHEN, CDR2 SYDVKM. CDR3 loop: CASGRYRGSSYEQYF. CDR3 in DNA: TGTGCCAGCGGTCGCTACAGGGGTAGCTCCTACGAGCAGTACTTC.

The V call is TRBV19, the J call TRBJ1-3, with D uncertain. This CDR3 spans 11 amino acids. V lost 7 bases, J lost 5 bases, and 6 bases lay in between. Germline loops: CDR1 LNHDA, CDR2 SQIVND (reference sequence). The CDR3 sequence is CASTKRNTIYF. Written as DNA, the CDR3 is TGTGCCAGTACCAAGAGAAACACCATATATTTT.

The chain has TRBV11-2 and TRBJ1-1, with D unresolved. The CDR3 is made up of 12 amino acids. With 5 bases removed from V and 3 bases from J, the gap between germline ends came to 7 bases. The germline CDR1 and CDR2 sequences are SGHAT and FQNNGV. CDR3 nucleotides: TGTGCCAGCAGCCTCCAGTACACTGAAGCTTTCTTT. It is translated as CASSLQYTEAFF. The whole variable domain, remainder taken from reference TRBV11-2 and TRBJ1-1, is EAGVAQSPRYKIIEKRQSVAFWCNPISGHATLYWYQQILGQGPKLLIQFQNNGVVDDSQLPKDRFSAERLKGVDSTLKIQPAKLEDSAVYLCASSLQYTEAFFGQGTRLTVV.

This CDR3 is CASSFHGTAGTDTQYF. The CDR3 coding sequence is TGTGCCAGCAGCTTTCACGGGACTGCCGGCACAGATACGCAGTATTTT. The chain joins TRBV7-9 to TRBJ2-3; tentatively, D is TRBD2 (6 bases). There are 16 residues in the CDR3. V lost 3 bases and J lost 1, with 14 bases in between. Looked up from germline, CDR1 is SEHNR and CDR2 is FQNEAQ (reference sequence).

This rearrangement joins TRBV5-1 to TRBJ2-3, with D possibly TRBD1 on 5 matching bases. The V and J ends lost 2 bases and 4 bases respectively, with 17 bases between them. The germline gives CDR1 SGHRS, CDR2 YFSETQ. The CDR3 totals 16 residues. CDR3 amino acids: CASSFVAQGGADTQYF. Written as DNA, the CDR3 is TGCGCCAGCAGCTTCGTGGCCCAGGGTGGAGCAGATACGCAGTATTTT.

The V and J genes are TRBV28 and TRBJ2-7; D uncertain. V shed 10 bases and J shed 2 bases, with 15 bases lying between them. This CDR3 contains 13 residues. Germline values: CDR1 MDHEN, CDR2 SYDVKM. The CDR3 sequence: CATRSGLAYEQYF. In DNA form, the CDR3 reads TGTGCCACCCGTTCCGGATTAGCCTACGAGCAGTACTTC.

V is TRBV19 and J is TRBJ2-7; 7 bases agree with TRBD1. V gave up 5 bases and J gave up 6 bases; unmatched junction bases: 10. The CDR3 totals 14 residues. Germline CDR1 is LNHDA and CDR2 is SQIVND (reference sequence). The CDR3 is CASSPSNRGGEQYF. As DNA, the CDR3 is TGTGCCAGTAGTCCCAGTAACAGGGGCGGCGAGCAGTACTTC.

This clone was detected only a few times. The CDR3 loop is CASSFNSLYEQYF. DNA of the CDR3: TGCGCCAGCAGCTTTAACAGCCTATACGAGCAGTACTTC. The chain joins TRBV5-1 to TRBJ2-7; D remains unclear. The CDR3 has 13 residues. From germline, CDR1 is SGHRS and CDR2 YFSETQ. Trimming left V 2 bases short and J 4 bases short, with 10 bases between.

The chain has TRBV7-8 and TRBJ2-3; TRBD2 aligns across 13 bases. This CDR3 has 17 residues. V shed 5 bases and J 7 bases; nucleotides not matched to a gene: 12. Germline V CDR1 and CDR2: SGHVS, FQNEAQ. The chain's CDR3 is CASSRRPGTSGEYTQYF. DNA of the CDR3: TGTGCCAGCAGCCGGAGGCCCGGGACTAGCGGGGAGTATACGCAGTATTTT.

The J gene is TRBJ2-7, the V gene TRBV27; D assignment may be TRBD1 or TRBD2 (6 bases each). CDR1 MNHEY and CDR2 SMNVEV come from the germline V gene (reference sequence). Deletions cut 2 bases from V and 6 bases from J, with 17 bases between. This CDR3 region has 15 residues. CDR3 DNA: TGTGCCAGCAGTTTAGTCCCGGAGGGGGGAGGCGAGCAGTACTTC. Its protein product is CASSLVPEGGGEQYF.

The V gene is TRBV7-6, the J gene TRBJ2-3; D remains unclear. Germline assignment: CDR1 SGHVS and CDR2 FNYEAQ. V lost 0 bases, J lost 0 bases, and 10 bases lay in between. CDR3 length equals 16 residues. The chain's CDR3 is CASSLAPHLSTDTQYF. CDR3 nucleotides: TGTGCCAGCAGCTTAGCGCCCCACCTCAGCACAGATACGCAGTATTTT.

The chain uses TRBV19 and TRBJ1-1; weak D call: TRBD1 (5 bases). The CDR3 contains 15 residues. V was clipped by 1 base and J by 1 base, with 10 bases between them. Germline assignment: CDR1 LNHDA and CDR2 SQIVND (reference sequence). This CDR3 is CASSIGAGRNTEAFF. In DNA, the CDR3 is TGTGCCAGTAGTATAGGGGCAGGGAGGAACACTGAAGCTTTCTTT.

Note on this clone: An end of the junction differs from the germline gene, which may be a read error. The gene calls are TRBV14 and TRBJ2-5; TRBD2 agrees at 9 bases. Looked up from germline, CDR1 is SGHDN and CDR2 is FVKESK. This CDR3 is built from 13 residues. The CDR3 sequence is CASSPGSGRSSDF. The CDR3 region has the DNA TGTGCCAGCAGCCCGGGGAGCGGGAGGAGTTCTGACTTC.